This entry lists 12 T cell receptor beta chains sequenced from one sample in a study of T cells after yellow fever vaccination. From the 5' RACE reads, TCRdb called clonotypes with MiXCR, one entry per CDR3 protein. The table has hundreds of thousands of distinct CDR3 sequences, approximately 3.9% seen once. Sequencing was performed on PBMCs, taken on the day of the yellow fever booster vaccination. The receptor set was obtained from a man between 18 and 29 years old who received the YFV17D yellow fever vaccine.

This clonotype was detected many times. The V and J genes are TRBV7-6 and TRBJ2-1; the D is unclear. Germline V gene sequence: CDR1 SGHVS, CDR2 FNYEAQ. Deletions cut 5 bases from V and 8 bases from J, with 10 bases between. This CDR3 comprises 12 residues. The CDR3 nucleotides are TGTGCCAGCAGCCGGAACTTCTATGAGCAGTTCTTC. Its translation: CASSRNFYEQFF. The variable domain in full, with the rest retrieved from reference TRBV7-6 and TRBJ2-1, is GAGVSQSPRYKVTKRGQDVALRCDPISGHVSLYWYRQALGQGPEFLTYFNYEAQQDKSGLPNDRFSAERPEGSISTLTIQRTEQRDSAMYRCASSRNFYEQFFGPGTRLTVL.

This clonotype was counted ten times or more. This chain connects TRBV7-9 to TRBJ2-3; TRBD2 is a possible D gene (5 bases). Trimming took off 1 base at V and 1 base at J, with 12 bases between the two ends. This CDR3 region has 16 residues. The V gene's germline CDR1 is SEHNR and CDR2 FQNEAQ (reference sequence). CDR3 nucleotides: TGTGCCAGCAGCTTAGTTATGGAGGCTGGCACAGATACGCAGTATTTT. Translation gives CASSLVMEAGTDTQYF.

This clonotype was seen many times. This chain uses TRBV7-2 with TRBJ2-2; D not certain. The germline V and J ends were trimmed by 3 bases and 0 bases, with 11 bases remaining between them. Germline V gives CDR1 SGHTA, CDR2 FQGNSA. The length of the CDR3 is 16 residues. Here the CDR3 reads CASSFASPPNTGELFF. The CDR3, as DNA: TGTGCCAGCAGCTTCGCGAGTCCCCCGAACACCGGGGAGCTGTTTTTT.

There are many counts of this clonotype. The chain couples TRBV7-8 to TRBJ2-4; D tentatively fits TRBD1 or TRBD2 (5 bases each). The germline V gene encodes CDR1 SGHVS and CDR2 FQNEAQ. Trimming shortened V by 5 bases and J by 8 bases, and 19 bases separated the two germline ends. This CDR3 has 15 residues. CDR3 nucleotides: TGTGCCAGCAGCCTCGGCCGGGACCCATGGGACATTCAGTACTTC. This translates into CASSLGRDPWDIQYF.

J is TRBJ2-7 and V is TRBV21-1; TRBD1 is the table's D call, not checked against the DNA. TRBV21-1 is termed a pseudogene. This CDR3 has 20 residues. The CDR3 region has the DNA TGTGCCAGCAGCAAACTTCCCCATTCAGGACAGGGGAATGAGGACTACGAGCAGTACTTC. It specifies CASSKLPHSGQGNEDYEQYF.

This clonotype came up a few times. The J gene is TRBJ2-1, the V gene TRBV5-1; TRBD2 matches 7 bases. CDR1 and CDR2 (germline): SGHRS, YFSETQ. With 0 bases clipped from V and 6 bases from J, the junction kept 9 bases outside the gene matches. CDR3 length: 16 amino acids. The CDR3 nucleotides are TGCGCCAGCAGCTTGGCCCTAGCGGCTACCCTCAATGAGCAGTTCTTC. Its protein product is CASSLALAATLNEQFF.

This clonotype was observed at least ten times. The rearrangement joins TRBV7-3 to TRBJ2-3; TRBD1 is a possible D gene (5 bases). CDR3 size: 16 residues. The germline CDR1 and CDR2 sequences are SGHTA and FQGTGA. Trimming took 2 bases from V and 2 from J, leaving 14 bases between them. CDR3 loop: CASSLGQGTYTDTQYF. Written as DNA, the CDR3 is TGTGCCAGCAGCTTAGGGCAGGGCACATACACAGATACGCAGTATTTT.

This clonotype was found a few times. The V and J genes are TRBV7-9 and TRBJ2-3; D perhaps matches TRBD1 (6 bases). There are 15 residues in the CDR3. The germline CDR1 and CDR2 sequences are SEHNR and FQNEAQ (reference sequence). V gave up 5 bases and J gave up 2 bases, with 14 bases separating them. The DNA for the CDR3 is TGTGCCAGCAGCAGCTTAGGACAGAACACAGATACGCAGTATTTT. It specifies CASSSLGQNTDTQYF.

This clonotype was observed at least ten times. The rearrangement uses TRBV7-2 and TRBJ2-5; D is possibly TRBD1 (5 bases). The CDR3 totals 15 residues. Germline assignment: CDR1 SGHTA and CDR2 FQGNSA. V was clipped by 1 base and J by 5 bases, with 14 bases between them. The CDR3 coding sequence is TGTGCCAGCAGCTTAGGACGCAGGGTCGGGGAGACCCAGTACTTC. It specifies CASSLGRRVGETQYF.

The chain recombines TRBV5-1 with TRBJ1-1; D not certain. V was cut by 0 bases and J by 2 bases, with 8 bases left in between. Germline CDR1 reads SGHRS; CDR2 reads YFSETQ. CDR3 length: 14 residues. CDR3 DNA: TGCGCCAGCAGCTTGGAGAGGAGTAACACTGAAGCTTTCTTT. Amino acid sequence: CASSLERSNTEAFF. Supplemented by reference TRBV5-1 and TRBJ1-1, the full variable domain reads KAGVTQTPRYLIKTRGQQVTLSCSPISGHRSVSWYQQTPGQGLQFLFEYFSETQRNKGNFPGRFSGRQFSNSRSEMNVSTLELGDSALYLCASSLERSNTEAFFGQGTRLTVV.

This clonotype came up many times. The chain carries TRBV6-5 and TRBJ2-2, with D unclear. V was clipped by 6 bases and J by 6 bases, with 17 bases between them. The germline CDR1 and CDR2 sequences are MNHEY and SVGAGI. CDR3 length equals 15 residues. The CDR3 loop is CASSRRLLGPGELFF. The CDR3 DNA sequence: TGTGCCAGCAGCCGCCGGCTCCTCGGGCCCGGGGAGCTGTTTTTT.

This clonotype was counted between two and nine times. The chain joins TRBV5-1 to TRBJ2-5; no clear D. The V end was cut by 0 bases, the J end by 4 bases, with 10 bases between. The CDR3 has 14 residues. CDR1 is SGHRS and CDR2 is YFSETQ in the germline V gene. The CDR3 sequence is CASSLGPPPETQYF. CDR3 sequence (DNA): TGCGCCAGCAGCTTGGGACCCCCCCCAGAGACCCAGTACTTC.